This is a list of T cell receptor beta chains from one sample in a study of blood T cell repertoires in COVID-19. Clones were sequenced by immunoSEQ multiplex PCR, and TCRdb holds only the in-frame ones, with some missing. Of around 400,000 clones in the sample, approximately 89% were seen once. The specimen sequenced was PBMCs or T cells enriched from blood (not recorded which). These TCRs come from a woman younger than 45 who had recovered from COVID-19. CDR3s include the opening cysteine and the closing phenylalanine or tryptophan. A D gene is named only where the DNA matches it firmly. Not every row has a clone size; where given, it reads once, few, many or a size class.

- TRBD1 TRBJ2-7 TRBV6-6 TGTGCCAGCAGTTACTCCGGGGACAGGGCCTACGAGCAGTACTTC CASSYSGDRAYEQYF
- - TRBJ1-6 TRBV7-2 TGTGCCAGCCGATTTTGGGGGGAGAATTCACCCCTCCACTTT CASRFWGENSPLHF
- - TRBJ2-2 TRBV9 TGTGCCAGCAGCGTGACAGGATACACCGGGGAGCTGTTTTTT CASSVTGYTGELFF
- - TRBJ1-2 TRBV5-4 TGTGCCAGCAGCTTGTCAGGTACCTATGGCTACACCTTC CASSLSGTYGYTF
- - TRBJ2-1 TRBV5-6 TGTGCCAGCAGCTTGCCCGGGTTAGCATTCAATGAGCAGTTCTTC CASSLPGLAFNEQFF
- - TRBJ1-1 TRBV19 TGTGCCAGTAGGCAAGGAGTACTAACCAACACTGAAGCTTTCTTT CASRQGVLTNTEAFF
once - TRBJ1-5 TRBV7-2 TGTGCCAGCAGCGCCGCTGACAGTGCCCAGCATTTT CASSAADSAQHF
once TRBD2 TRBJ2-2 TRBV28 TGTGCCAGCGGACTAGCGGGACCCGGGGAGCTGTTTTTT CASGLAGPGELFF
- TRBD1 TRBJ1-2 TRBV2 TGTGCCACCCTCCCCGGGACAGGGAGTGGCTACACCTTC CATLPGTGSGYTF
- - TRBJ1-5 TRBV2 TGTGCCAGCAGTGATTCGAGAGCCGATCAGCCCCAGCATTTT CASSDSRADQPQHF
- TRBD2 TRBJ2-3 TRBV3-1/TRBV3-2 TGTGCCAGCAGCCAATGGCGGGGGGCATCAGATACGCAGTATTTT CASSQWRGASDTQYF
- - TRBJ1-1 TRBV21-1 TGTGCCAGCAGCGGACAGGGCGAGATGAACACTGAAGCTTTCTTT CASSGQGEMNTEAFF
- TRBD1 TRBJ1-2 TRBV9 TGTGCCAGCAGCCCCGAAAGAACAGGGGGCTTTGATGGCTACACCTTC CASSPERTGGFDGYTF
- - TRBJ1-5 TRBV3-1/TRBV3-2 TGTGCCAGCAGCCCCAGCGGGGACACCAATCAGCCCCAGCATTTT CASSPSGDTNQPQHF
- - TRBJ1-5 TRBV7-6 TGTGCCAGCAGCTTACAGCCAACAGAAAATCAGCCCCAGCATTTT CASSLQPTENQPQHF
- - TRBJ2-5 TRBV20-1 TGCAGGCCCGGGGGGCGAGAGACCCAGTACTTC CRPGGRETQYF
- TRBD2 TRBJ2-5 TRBV19 TGTGCCAGTAGTACTAGCGGGCAGTACCAAGAGACCCAGTACTTC CASSTSGQYQETQYF
- - TRBJ1-5 TRBV28 TGTGCCAGCAGTTTATGGGGAGGGTTGGGCAATCAGCCCCAGCATTTT CASSLWGGLGNQPQHF
- TRBD2 TRBJ2-7 TRBV7-2 TGTGCCAGCAGCGGACTAGCGGGGATCGAGCAGTACTTC CASSGLAGIEQYF
- TRBD2 TRBJ2-5 TRBV9 TGTGCCAGCAGCCTCAGCCCAACCCGGGGGGAAAGAGAGACCCAGTACTTC CASSLSPTRGERETQYF
- - TRBJ1-4 TRBV7-9 TGTGCCACCTCAGGGGCCAATAATGAAAAACTGTTTTTT CATSGANNEKLFF
- - TRBJ2-4 TRBV7-2 TGTGCCAGCAGCTCCCCTGAGCTGACAGGCTCCATAGCCAAAAACATTCAGTACTTC CASSSPELTGSIAKNIQYF
- - TRBJ1-1 TRBV19 TGTGCCAGTAGTGCGACACTTCAGACTGAAGCTTTCTTT CASSATLQTEAFF
- - TRBJ1-1 TRBV5-1 TGCGCCAGCAGTATTACGACAGGGAACACTGAAGCTTTCTTT CASSITTGNTEAFF
- - TRBJ1-5 TRBV24-1 TGTGCCACCAGTTCCCCTCCACATAAAAGCAATCAGCCCCAGCATTTT CATSSPPHKSNQPQHF
- TRBD1 TRBJ1-5 TRBV10-3 TGTGCCATAAACAGGGGGCAGGATCAGCCCCAGCATTTT CAINRGQDQPQHF
- - TRBJ1-6 TRBV7-9 TGTGCCAGCTCCAGTATAGATTCACCCCTCCACTTT CASSSIDSPLHF
- TRBD1 TRBJ2-7 TRBV19 TGTGCCAGTAGTCCTACGACAGGGAGCTCCTACGAGCAGTACTTC CASSPTTGSSYEQYF
- - TRBJ2-7 TRBV5-1 TGCGCCAGCAGCTTCCAGGGGCAGGACTACGAGCAGTACTTC CASSFQGQDYEQYF
- - TRBJ1-3 TRBV18 TGTGCCAGCTCACGGCAACAGGGCCCGAGCTCTGGAAACACCATATATTTT CASSRQQGPSSGNTIYF
- - TRBJ2-3 TRBV28 TGTGCCAGCAGCCCCCCTCGGGGGTTCCGAGCATCCACAGATACGCAGTATTTT CASSPPRGFRASTDTQYF
- TRBD1 TRBJ1-2 TRBV2 TGTGCCAGCAGTGAAACAGGGGGAAACTATGGCTACACCTTC CASSETGGNYGYTF
once - TRBJ1-2 TRBV15 TGTGCCACCAGCAGAGATCGAAACAGGGAATATGGCTACACCTTC CATSRDRNREYGYTF
- - TRBJ1-5 TRBV28 TGTGCCAGCAGCCGCTGGGGGGGGCTGCCCCAAGGTCAGCCCCAGCATTTT CASSRWGGLPQGQPQHF
- - TRBJ1-1 TRBV9 TGTGCCAGCAGCATCGACAGTATGAACACTGAAGCTTTCTTT CASSIDSMNTEAFF
- TRBD2 TRBJ2-7 TRBV7-3 TGTGCCAGCAGCTTAACCCCCGGGGGGGGGATGGTGCAGTACTTC CASSLTPGGGMVQYF
once TRBD1 TRBJ1-2 TRBV25-1 TGTGCCAGCAGTGAAGGTGGGACAGGGGACTATGGCTACACCTTC CASSEGGTGDYGYTF
- - TRBJ1-5 TRBV14 TGTGCCAGCAGCCACGCCGGGGGTAGGCCCCAGCATTTT CASSHAGGRPQHF
- - TRBJ1-2 TRBV6-6 TGTGCCAGCAGTTACTCGCCAGGGTCGAAGGATGGCTACACCTTC CASSYSPGSKDGYTF
- - TRBJ1-1 TRBV29-1 TGCAGCGTTGAAGATTTCGAGCTGAACACTGAAGCTTTCTTT CSVEDFELNTEAFF
- - TRBJ1-1 TRBV29-1 TGCAGCGTTGAACGGGAAATGAACACTGAAGCTTTCTTT CSVEREMNTEAFF
- - TRBJ1-2 TRBV9 TGTGCCAGCAGCACCGGCGGAGTCTATGGCTACACCTTC CASSTGGVYGYTF
- TRBD1 TRBJ1-2 TRBV5-1 TGCGCCAGCAGCCTGCCCGGGACAGTAAACTATGGCTACACCTTC CASSLPGTVNYGYTF
once TRBD1 TRBJ2-5 TRBV18 TGTGCCAGCTCACCAAACAGGGGACAAGAGACCCAGTACTTC CASSPNRGQETQYF
- TRBD2 TRBJ2-1 TRBV4-3 TGCGCCAGCAGCCAAGATCAGGTAGCGGGGGGATACAATGAGCAGTTCTTC CASSQDQVAGGYNEQFF
once - TRBJ1-1 TRBV27 TGTGCCAGCAGTTTACAGGGCCGGACTGAAGCTTTCTTT CASSLQGRTEAFF
once - TRBJ1-1 TRBV15 TGTGCCACCAGCAGAGATCGGGTAGCTGCTGAAGCTTTCTTT CATSRDRVAAEAFF
- TRBD2 TRBJ2-7 TRBV14 TGTGCCAGCAGCCTACTAGCGGTGCGATACGAGCAGTACTTC CASSLLAVRYEQYF
- - TRBJ1-2 TRBV7-9 TGTGCCAGCAGCTTGGGCAGGGGAAACTATGGCTACACCTTC CASSLGRGNYGYTF
- TRBD1 TRBJ2-7 TRBV10-1 TGCGCCAGATTGGGACAGAATTACGAGCAGTACTTC CARLGQNYEQYF
- - TRBJ1-5 TRBV19 TGTGCCAGTAGTATCTTGGACAGTAATCAGCCCCAGCATTTT CASSILDSNQPQHF
- - TRBJ1-1 TRBV9 TGTGCCAGCAGCGTAGGTCACATTGGGAGCACTGAAGCTTTCTTT CASSVGHIGSTEAFF
- TRBD2 TRBJ2-1 TRBV27 TGTGCCAGCAGTTTCTTCCTAGCGGGAGACAATGAGCAGTTCTTC CASSFFLAGDNEQFF
- - TRBJ2-2 TRBV24-1 TGTGCCACCAGTGATCCTCAGGGAATGGGCACGAACACCGGGGAGCTGTTTTTT CATSDPQGMGTNTGELFF
once TRBD1 TRBJ2-2 TRBV5-1 TGCGCCAGCAGCTTGGACAGGGGCGACACCGGGGAGCTGTTTTTT CASSLDRGDTGELFF
- - TRBJ1-6 TRBV11-1 TGTGCCAGCAGCTTAGCGGGGGCTTCACCCCTCCACTTT CASSLAGASPLHF
- - TRBJ2-7 TRBV5-1 TGCGCCAGCAGCTTCGGGTACTCCTACGAGCAGTACTTC CASSFGYSYEQYF
- - TRBJ2-1 TRBV5-1 TGCGCCAGCAGCTTAGCCCGAGAGCAGTTCTTC CASSLAREQFF
- - TRBJ2-7 TRBV5-4 TGTGCCAGCAGCGGTAGACAGGCCTCCGAGCAGTACTTC CASSGRQASEQYF
- TRBD2 TRBJ2-7 TRBV28 TGTGCCAGCAGCCATACTAGCGGGAGGGCCTTCGTCAACGAGCAGTACTTC CASSHTSGRAFVNEQYF